The rows below give T cell receptor beta chains drawn from one sample of a study of blood T cell repertoires in COVID-19. Libraries were prepared by immunoSEQ multiplex PCR; TCRdb keeps only in-frame clonotypes and omits some of them. This sample has some 260,000 clones, with more than 70% found just once. Sequencing was carried out using peripheral blood. The origin of the receptors is a woman aged 30 to 39 with COVID-19, enrolled during active disease. CDR3s leave out the opening cysteine and the closing phenylalanine or tryptophan.

v_gene	j_gene	CDR3aa
TRBV9	TRBJ2-2	ASSSGTLNTGELF
TRBV6-2/TRBV6-3	TRBJ1-6	ASSYPLYRDNSPLH
TRBV3-1/TRBV3-2	TRBJ1-3	ASSQYVDTIY
TRBV4-2	TRBJ2-5	ASSPEGGGRETQY
TRBV19	TRBJ1-2	ASSRTDPLYGYT
TRBV11-3	TRBJ2-1	ASSYEGAGGSYNEQF
TRBV19	TRBJ2-7	ASSNLVAGGPYEQY
TRBV28	TRBJ2-4	ASSLDLAGGENIQY
TRBV7-2	TRBJ2-5	ASSLGGTGIQETQY
TRBV5-4	TRBJ2-7	ASSLTSGGYEQY
TRBV7-2	TRBJ1-2	ASSPGDNYVSGYT
TRBV5-8	TRBJ2-1	ASSLVPSGRRSHEQF
TRBV3-1/TRBV3-2	TRBJ2-5	ASSQGIRQGKETQY
TRBV3-1/TRBV3-2	TRBJ2-7	ASSQGQGLYEQY
TRBV27	TRBJ2-3	ASSYGGGSTDTQY
TRBV19	TRBJ2-3	ASSIKQGLPPQY
TRBV2	TRBJ2-5	ASSPNVRRGETQY
TRBV5-3	TRBJ1-1	ARSGCLRGAAEAF
TRBV5-1	TRBJ2-2	ASAPGTKTGELF
TRBV30	TRBJ1-5	AWSKGLSNQPQH
TRBV5-1	TRBJ2-7	ASGAIGTGSPYEQY
TRBV27	TRBJ2-1	ASSPARGILAGGSSYNEQF
TRBV29-1	TRBJ1-1	SVVGTGRYTEAF
TRBV5-1	TRBJ2-1	ASSPGTLGEQF
TRBV28	TRBJ2-1	ASSLGAYNEQF
TRBV25-1	TRBJ1-1	ASSDRGTEAF
TRBV19	TRBJ1-5	ASSMGRGSNQPQH
TRBV4-3	TRBJ1-4	ASSQDYPGTNEKLF